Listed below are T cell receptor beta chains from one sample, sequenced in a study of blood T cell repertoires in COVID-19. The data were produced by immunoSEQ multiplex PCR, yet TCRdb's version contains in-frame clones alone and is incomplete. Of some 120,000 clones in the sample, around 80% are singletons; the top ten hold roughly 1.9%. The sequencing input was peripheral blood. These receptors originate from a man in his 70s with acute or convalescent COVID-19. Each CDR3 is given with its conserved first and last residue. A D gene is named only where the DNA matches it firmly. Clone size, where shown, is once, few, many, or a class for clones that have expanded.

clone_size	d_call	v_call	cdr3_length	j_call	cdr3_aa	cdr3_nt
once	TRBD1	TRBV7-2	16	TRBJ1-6	CASSPRQGSSNSPLHF	TGTGCCAGCAGCCCCAGACAGGGATCGAGTAACTCACCCCTCCACTTT
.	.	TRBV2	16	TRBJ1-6	CASSIFLTASNSPLHF	TGTGCCAGCAGCATCTTTCTGACAGCATCAAATTCACCCCTCCACTTT
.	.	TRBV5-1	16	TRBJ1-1	CASSLGAGRKGSEAFF	TGCGCCAGCAGCTTGGGTGCAGGGCGGAAAGGCAGTGAAGCTTTCTTT
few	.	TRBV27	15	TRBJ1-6	CASSLRQTANSPLHF	TGTGCCAGCAGTTTACGACAGACAGCAAATTCACCCCTCCACTTT
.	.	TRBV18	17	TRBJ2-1	CASSPPGMSGDGNEQFF	TGTGCCAGCTCACCACCGGGGATGTCAGGGGACGGCAATGAGCAGTTCTTC
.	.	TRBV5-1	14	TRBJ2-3	CASSLRRGPDTQYF	TGCGCCAGCAGCTTGAGGCGGGGGCCAGATACGCAGTATTTT
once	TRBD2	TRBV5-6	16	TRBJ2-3	CASSLGPAGSTDTQYF	TGTGCCAGCAGCTTGGGTCCAGCGGGAAGCACAGATACGCAGTATTTT
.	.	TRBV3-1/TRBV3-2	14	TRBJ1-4	CASSQPGRGEKLFF	TGTGCCAGCAGCCAACCAGGCCGAGGGGAAAAACTGTTTTTT
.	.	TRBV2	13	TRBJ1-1	CASNEQGNTEAFF	TGTGCCAGCAATGAACAGGGTAACACTGAAGCTTTCTTT
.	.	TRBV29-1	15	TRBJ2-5	CSVEDDKLGAETQYF	TGCAGCGTTGAAGATGACAAGTTAGGGGCAGAGACCCAGTACTTC
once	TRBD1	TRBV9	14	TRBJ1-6	CASSVQGANSPLHF	TGTGCCAGCAGCGTCCAGGGGGCGAATTCACCCCTCCACTTT
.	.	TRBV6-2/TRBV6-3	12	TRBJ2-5	CASSFPPGTQYF	TGTGCCAGCAGTTTTCCCCCGGGGACCCAGTACTTC
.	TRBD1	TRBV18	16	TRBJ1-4	CASSPIGDRVGEKLFF	TGTGCCAGCTCGCCCATCGGGGACAGGGTAGGGGAAAAACTGTTTTTT
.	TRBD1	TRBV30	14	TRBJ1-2	CAWTRQGAGYGYTF	TGTGCCTGGACCAGACAGGGGGCGGGCTATGGCTACACCTTC
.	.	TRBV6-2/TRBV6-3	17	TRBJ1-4	CASSSRTQGTTNEKLFF	TGTGCCAGCAGTTCCCGGACCCAGGGAACAACTAATGAAAAACTGTTTTTT
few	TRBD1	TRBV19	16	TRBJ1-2	CASSKPGTGVNYGYTF	TGTGCCAGTAGTAAGCCCGGGACAGGGGTCAACTATGGCTACACCTTC
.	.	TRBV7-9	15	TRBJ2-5	CASSPETMYQETQYF	TGTGCCAGCAGCCCGGAGACTATGTACCAAGAGACCCAGTACTTC
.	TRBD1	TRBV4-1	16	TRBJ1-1	CASSQEKRGLRTEAFF	TGCGCCAGCAGCCAGGAAAAGAGGGGGCTGAGGACTGAAGCTTTCTTT
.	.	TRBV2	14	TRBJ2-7	CASSRRDGQGEQYF	TGTGCCAGCAGTCGCCGGGACGGGCAGGGGGAGCAGTACTTC
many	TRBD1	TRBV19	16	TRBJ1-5	CASSRGGQGANQPQHF	TGTGCCAGTAGTAGAGGAGGACAGGGGGCTAATCAGCCCCAGCATTTT
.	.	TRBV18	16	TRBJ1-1	CASSPPAGRMNTEAFF	TGTGCCAGCTCACCACCCGCAGGGCGAATGAACACTGAAGCTTTCTTT
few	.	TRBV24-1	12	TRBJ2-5	CATKSSQETQYF	TGTGCCACCAAGTCCAGTCAAGAGACCCAGTACTTC
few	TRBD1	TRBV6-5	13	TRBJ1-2	CASSMTGSDGYTF	TGTGCCAGCAGCATGACAGGGTCGGATGGCTACACCTTC
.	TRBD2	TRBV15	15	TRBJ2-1	CATSRDSAGGNEQFF	TGTGCCACCAGCAGAGATTCGGCGGGGGGGAATGAGCAGTTCTTC
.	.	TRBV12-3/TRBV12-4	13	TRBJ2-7	CASRARTDYEQYF	TGTGCCAGCAGAGCCCGGACAGACTACGAGCAGTACTTC
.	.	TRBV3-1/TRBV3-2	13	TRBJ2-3	CASGRGNTDTQYF	TGTGCCAGCGGACGGGGGAACACAGATACGCAGTATTTT
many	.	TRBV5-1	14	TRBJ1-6	CASSLKDRNSPLHF	TGCGCCAGCAGCCTAAAAGACAGGAATTCACCCCTCCACTTT
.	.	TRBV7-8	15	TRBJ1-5	CASSLSGNSNQPQHF	TGTGCCAGCAGCCTCTCCGGTAATAGCAATCAGCCCCAGCATTTT
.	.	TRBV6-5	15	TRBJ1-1	CASRPLTGQNTEAFF	TGTGCCAGCAGACCGCTTACAGGGCAGAACACTGAAGCTTTCTTT
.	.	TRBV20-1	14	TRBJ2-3	CSASGSGSADTQYF	TGCAGTGCTAGTGGATCGGGAAGCGCAGATACGCAGTATTTT
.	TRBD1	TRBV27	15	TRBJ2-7	CASSSPGQGAYEQYF	TGTGCCAGCAGTTCCCCCGGTCAGGGGGCATACGAGCAGTACTTC
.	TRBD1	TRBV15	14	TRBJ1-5	CATSSDRAAQPQHF	TGTGCCACCAGCAGCGACAGGGCGGCTCAGCCCCAGCATTTT
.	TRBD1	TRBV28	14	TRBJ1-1	CASRKGARGTEAFF	TGTGCCAGCAGGAAGGGGGCGCGCGGCACTGAAGCTTTCTTT
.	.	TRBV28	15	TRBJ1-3	CASSLYRDSGNTIYF	TGTGCCAGCAGTTTATACAGGGACTCTGGAAACACCATATATTTT
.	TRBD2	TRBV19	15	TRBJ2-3	CASRRGGGAADTQYF	TGTGCCAGTCGACGCGGCGGGGGGGCCGCAGATACGCAGTATTTT
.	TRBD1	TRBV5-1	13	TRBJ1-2	CASSFGTAYGYTF	TGCGCCAGCAGCTTCGGGACAGCCTATGGCTACACCTTC
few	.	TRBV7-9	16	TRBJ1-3	CASSLGVYSSGNTIYF	TGTGCCAGCAGCTTAGGAGTCTACAGCTCTGGAAACACCATATATTTT
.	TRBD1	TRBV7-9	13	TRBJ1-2	CASSHGTVYGYTF	TGTGCCAGCAGCCACGGGACAGTCTATGGCTACACCTTC
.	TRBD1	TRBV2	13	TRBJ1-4	CASSRDRAEKLFF	TGTGCCAGCAGCCGGGACAGGGCTGAAAAACTGTTTTTT
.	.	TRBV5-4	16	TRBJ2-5	CASSLPGGWSQETQYF	TGTGCCAGCAGCTTGCCAGGGGGGTGGTCACAAGAGACCCAGTACTTC
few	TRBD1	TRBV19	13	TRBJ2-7	CAASGTGGTEQYF	TGTGCCGCCTCAGGGACAGGTGGGACCGAGCAGTACTTC
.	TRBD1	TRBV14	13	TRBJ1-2	CASRRTGNYGYTF	TGTGCCAGCAGGCGGACAGGGAACTATGGCTACACCTTC
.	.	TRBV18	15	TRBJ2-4	CASSTGGVGKNIQYF	TGTGCCAGCTCAACAGGAGGGGTAGGCAAAAACATTCAGTACTTC
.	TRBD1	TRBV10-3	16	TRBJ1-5	CAISGSTGGPYQPQHF	TGTGCCATCAGTGGATCGACAGGGGGCCCGTATCAGCCCCAGCATTTT
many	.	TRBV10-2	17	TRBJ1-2	CARKCPRAGAFNYGYTF	TGCGCCAGAAAGTGTCCTAGGGCAGGGGCTTTTAACTATGGCTACACCTTC
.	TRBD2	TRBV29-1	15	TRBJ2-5	CSVVGLAGTQETQYF	TGCAGCGTAGTGGGACTAGCGGGGACACAAGAGACCCAGTACTTC
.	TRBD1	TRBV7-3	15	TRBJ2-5	CASSLRQGRKETQYF	TGTGCCAGCAGCTTGAGACAGGGGAGGAAAGAGACCCAGTACTTC
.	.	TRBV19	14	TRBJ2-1	CASSSRGSRNEQFF	TGTGCCAGTAGTTCCAGGGGAAGTAGAAATGAGCAGTTCTTC
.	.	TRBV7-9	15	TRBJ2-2	CASSPRDRGTGELFF	TGTGCCAGCAGCCCCAGGGATCGTGGGACCGGGGAGCTGTTTTTT
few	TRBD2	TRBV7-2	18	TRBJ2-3	CASSSGLAGLTSTDTQYF	TGTGCCAGCAGCTCGGGACTAGCGGGGTTGACTAGCACAGATACGCAGTATTTT
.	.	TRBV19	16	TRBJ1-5	CASSIFPIGENQPQHF	TGTGCCAGTAGTATCTTTCCCATCGGGGAAAATCAGCCCCAGCATTTT
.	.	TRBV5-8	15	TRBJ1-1	CASTPSQVLNTEAFF	TGTGCCAGCACCCCAAGCCAGGTACTGAACACTGAAGCTTTCTTT
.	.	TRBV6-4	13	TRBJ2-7	CASSAGPAREQYF	TGTGCCAGCAGCGCGGGTCCAGCGCGCGAGCAGTACTTC
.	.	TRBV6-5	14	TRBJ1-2	CASSRSGTNYGYTF	TGTGCCAGCAGTCGCTCCGGGACAAACTATGGCTACACCTTC
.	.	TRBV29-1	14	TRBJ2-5	CSVGQQGPIRTQYF	TGCAGCGTTGGACAACAGGGCCCAATTCGGACCCAGTACTTC